This is a list of T cell receptor beta chains from one sample in a study of blood T cell repertoires in COVID-19. TCRdb's table, derived via immunoSEQ multiplex PCR, lists solely in-frame clones and lacks some. The sample contains about 350,000 clones, roughly 86% of which appear only once. The sequencing sample was made of PBMCs or T cells enriched from blood (not recorded which). These receptors all come from a woman in her twenties or thirties who had been exposed to COVID-19. CDR3s include the opening cysteine and the closing phenylalanine or tryptophan. The D gene is left open where the match is weak. The size field is filled for only some rows; it gives once, few, many or a size class.

16 | TRBJ1-1 | - | TRBV19 | - | TGTGCCAGTACCGAGACCAATGGTTTTTCGGGCACTGAAGCTTTCTTT | CASTETNGFSGTEAFF
15 | TRBJ2-7 | - | TRBV6-5 | TRBD1 | TGTGCCAGCAGTCGTCGACAGGGGAGCTCCTACGAGCAGTACTTC | CASSRRQGSSYEQYF
14 | TRBJ1-2 | few | TRBV18 | - | TGTGCCAGCCTTCAGGCAGGGGTTAACTATGGCTACACCTTC | CASLQAGVNYGYTF
14 | TRBJ1-3 | - | TRBV25-1 | TRBD1 | TGTGCCAGCCGGGACAGTTTCTCCGGAAACACCATATATTTT | CASRDSFSGNTIYF
17 | TRBJ2-7 | - | TRBV27 | TRBD2 | TGTGCCAGCAGGTCCCCCGGGACTAGCGGGAGAGGGAACGAGCAGTACTTC | CASRSPGTSGRGNEQYF
13 | TRBJ2-2 | - | TRBV6-5 | - | TGTGCCAGCAGTTATTACTATGCCGGGGAGCTGTTTTTT | CASSYYYAGELFF
13 | TRBJ1-2 | - | TRBV12-3/TRBV12-4 | - | TGTGCCAGCAGTTTACGCGCTGGTTATGGCTACACCTTC | CASSLRAGYGYTF
14 | TRBJ1-1 | - | TRBV5-1 | - | TGCGCCAGCAGGGAGACCGGGGGAGACACTGAAGCTTTCTTT | CASRETGGDTEAFF
17 | TRBJ2-1 | - | TRBV19 | - | TGTGCCAGTAGTATAACGTTGACAGGCCTCTCCTACAATGAGCAGTTCTTC | CASSITLTGLSYNEQFF
12 | TRBJ1-5 | - | TRBV7-9 | - | TGTGCCAGCAGCCGGGGGGATCAGCCCCAGCATTTT | CASSRGDQPQHF
14 | TRBJ2-3 | - | TRBV7-9 | - | TGTGCCAGCAGCCGAGGGCCCGGCGCAGATACGCAGTATTTT | CASSRGPGADTQYF
19 | TRBJ2-3 | - | TRBV7-3 | TRBD2 | TGTGCCAGCAGCTTAGGGGGGACTAGCGGCAACCCCAGAACAGATACGCAGTATTTT | CASSLGGTSGNPRTDTQYF
14 | TRBJ2-7 | - | TRBV18 | TRBD1 | TGTGCCAGCTCACCGACAGGGGGTGACTACGAGCAGTACTTC | CASSPTGGDYEQYF
15 | TRBJ1-4 | - | TRBV9 | - | TGTGCCAGCAGCGTGGCGGGGGGCCCTAATGAAAAACTGTTTTTT | CASSVAGGPNEKLFF
14 | TRBJ2-7 | - | TRBV10-3 | TRBD2 | TGTGCCATCAGCGAGAGCGGGAGGTCCTACGAGCAGTACTTC | CAISESGRSYEQYF
11 | TRBJ2-7 | - | TRBV28 | - | TGTGCCAGCCGGCGGTCCTACGAGCAGTACTTC | CASRRSYEQYF
17 | TRBJ1-1 | once | TRBV23-1 | - | TGCGCCAGCAGTCAGCCTCTAGGGGGGGTGGAGAACACTGAAGCTTTCTTT | CASSQPLGGVENTEAFF
13 | TRBJ1-3 | - | TRBV30 | - | TGTGCCTGGAGTGTGGCCCTGGGAAACACCATATATTTT | CAWSVALGNTIYF
13 | TRBJ1-2 | few | TRBV12-3/TRBV12-4 | TRBD1 | TGTGCCAGCAGCAACAGGGGTGACTATGGCTACACCTTC | CASSNRGDYGYTF
16 | TRBJ1-4 | - | TRBV6-5 | TRBD1 | TGTGCCAGCAGTTACTCGACGGGACAGGGCGCCGGGAAACTGTTTTTT | CASSYSTGQGAGKLFF
16 | TRBJ2-4 | - | TRBV14 | - | TGTGCCAGCAGCCAAATCGGTAGCCTGGACAAAAACATTCAGTACTTC | CASSQIGSLDKNIQYF
14 | TRBJ2-5 | - | TRBV3-1/TRBV3-2 | TRBD2 | TGTGCCAGCAGCCTAGCGGGAGTCGGCGAGACCCAGTACTTC | CASSLAGVGETQYF
16 | TRBJ1-2 | once | TRBV27 | - | TGTGCCAGCAGCCTCCGTCGGGGGGCGCTGGACTATGGCTACACCTTC | CASSLRRGALDYGYTF
15 | TRBJ1-3 | - | TRBV19 | - | TGTGCCAGTAGTCGGACAATAGACTCTGGAAACACCATATATTTT | CASSRTIDSGNTIYF
14 | TRBJ1-1 | - | TRBV27 | - | TGTGCCAGCAGTTTCGGTAGGGGGAACACTGAAGCTTTCTTT | CASSFGRGNTEAFF
15 | TRBJ2-7 | - | TRBV27 | TRBD2 | TGTGCCAGCAGTCTTCGGGGAGGGTTCGTCTACGAGCAGTACTTC | CASSLRGGFVYEQYF
14 | TRBJ2-7 | - | TRBV10-3 | TRBD2 | TGTGCCATCAGCTCCGGGACTAGCGGTTACGAGCAGTACTTC | CAISSGTSGYEQYF
16 | TRBJ1-1 | - | TRBV3-1/TRBV3-2 | TRBD1 | TGTGCCAGCAGCCAAGGGTCAGGGGGACTGAACACTGAAGCTTTCTTT | CASSQGSGGLNTEAFF
14 | TRBJ1-5 | - | TRBV25-1 | TRBD1 | TGTGCCAGCAGAGGACAGGGAAGCAATCAGCCCCAGCATTTT | CASRGQGSNQPQHF
17 | TRBJ2-5 | - | TRBV24-1 | TRBD2 | TGTGCCACCAGTGACCCCTCGGCCGAGCGGGAACGTGAGACCCAGTACTTC | CATSDPSAERERETQYF
13 | TRBJ1-2 | - | TRBV27 | TRBD1 | TGTGCCAGCAGGACGACAGGGGGTCGTGGCTACACCTTC | CASRTTGGRGYTF
16 | TRBJ2-3 | - | TRBV24-1 | - | TGTGCCACCAGTGATTTTCGCCAGGATGACACAGATACGCAGTATTTT | CATSDFRQDDTDTQYF
16 | TRBJ1-1 | - | TRBV10-2 | TRBD1 | TGCGCCAGCAGAGTCCCGGGACAGGGATTGAACACTGAAGCTTTCTTT | CASRVPGQGLNTEAFF
16 | TRBJ1-3 | - | TRBV12-5 | - | TGTGCTAGTGGTTGGACAGCTGCCCACTCTGGAAACACCATATATTTT | CASGWTAAHSGNTIYF
14 | TRBJ1-4 | - | TRBV6-1 | TRBD1 | TGTGCCAGCAGTGAAAATCCCATATCAGTGGACAGGAGGTTC | CASSENPISVDRRF
14 | TRBJ2-1 | - | TRBV10-2 | TRBD2 | TGCGCCAGCAGTTCGGGAGGGCCAAAGAATGAGCAGTTCTTC | CASSSGGPKNEQFF
12 | TRBJ2-1 | - | TRBV18 | TRBD1 | TGTGCCAGCTCAAGGGGGCGGAATGAGCAGTTCTTC | CASSRGRNEQFF
15 | TRBJ2-2 | - | TRBV28 | - | TGTGCCAGCACCTACGGAGGGAGGTACACCGGGGAGCTGTTTTTT | CASTYGGRYTGELFF
15 | TRBJ2-5 | once | TRBV30 | TRBD2 | TGTGCCTGGAGTGCTGGACTAGCGGGAGTAGAGACCCAGTACTTC | CAWSAGLAGVETQYF
14 | TRBJ2-5 | - | TRBV9 | - | TGTGCCAGCAGCGTAGGAAGTAACAGGGAGACCCAGTACTTC | CASSVGSNRETQYF
17 | TRBJ2-1 | few | TRBV30 | TRBD2 | TGTGCCTGGAGTGTAGGGGCGGGAGGGCCGATTAACAATGAGCAGTTCTTC | CAWSVGAGGPINNEQFF
16 | TRBJ2-1 | few | TRBV4-1 | TRBD2 | TGCGCCAGCAGCCAAGATACTAGCGGGGGGTACAATGAGCAGTTCTTC | CASSQDTSGGYNEQFF
11 | TRBJ2-1 | - | TRBV6-6 | - | TGTGCCAGCAGTTACTTGGGCTCCTTGTTCTTC | CASSYLGSLFF
13 | TRBJ2-2 | once | TRBV7-2 | - | TGTGCCAGCTTCATTGGGCGTCACGGGGAGCTGTTTTTT | CASFIGRHGELFF
17 | TRBJ2-1 | - | TRBV6-2/TRBV6-3 | TRBD2 | TGTGCCAGCAGTTACTCGATGTGGGAGGGAAGGTACAATGAGCAGTTCTTC | CASSYSMWEGRYNEQFF
13 | TRBJ2-3 | once | TRBV5-1 | - | TGCGCCAGCAGGAAGAGGGAAGCAGATACGCAGTATTTT | CASRKREADTQYF
12 | TRBJ2-7 | once | TRBV6-5 | - | TGTGCCAGCAGCGGACAGCCCTACGAGCAGTACTTC | CASSGQPYEQYF